This T cell receptor beta chain originates from a study of blood T cells in healthy people across ages (dated by TCRdb to the mid-2010s). General notes on the study: In model experiments, template switching captured about one uniquely barcoded TCR beta cDNA molecule for every two T cells. To track age-related changes in TCR beta repertoire diversity, the study relied on deep sequencing normalized with unique cDNA molecular identifiers. Four age groups were formed from the donors: young (average about 15 years), middle-aged (around 39), aged (approximately 60) and long-lived (approximately 78). To avoid experimental bias, donors of different ages were randomly spread across the sequencing lanes. For two donors (one aged 18 to 30 and one aged 80 or older), the study analyzed two additional independent replicas of 1 million unique cDNA reads from the same blood draw. Overall study outcomes, separate from this receptor: Estimates of total diversity based on one million sequenced T cells were considered lower bounds and underestimates. Donor CMV infection status was unknown, potentially confounding age-related changes in expanded clonotypes. There was a strong correlation between observed TCR beta diversity and the percentage of naive T cells measured by flow cytometry. Compared with the aged group, the long-lived group had more naive CD4+ T cells, fewer expanded clones and increased TCR diversity, a pattern suggesting age selection. As age increased, observed TCR beta diversity per million T cells dropped in a roughly linear way, and a significant reduction was already evident by age 40. Bulk unsorted PBMC profiling prevented conclusive comparison of naive and antigen-experienced compartments.

Per the germline V gene, SGDLS is the CDR1 and YYNGEE is the CDR2. V lost 4 bases and J lost 6 bases, and the count of bases not matched to a germline gene is 8. Reading from cysteine to phenylalanine, the CDR3 counts 14 amino acids. Only CDR3 DNA is held: 42 bases, read in frame from base 1. Systemically healthy Caucasian individuals from Russia, around 39 in total and aged roughly 6 to 95 years, were included as donors. Approximately 9.3 milliliters of peripheral blood were collected from each donor into EDTA-treated Vacutainer tubes. Ficoll-Paque density-gradient centrifugation was used to isolate PBMCs, with at least 7 million per sample. Trizol reagent was used to extract total RNA from PBMCs, with at least 6 micrograms per sample. For every donor, an aliquot of PBMCs went through flow cytometry to measure the percentages of naive CD45RAhigh/CD27high T cells. The method was 5' RACE. Sequencer: Illumina HiSeq 2500. A second PCR of about 6 to 11 cycles was run with a J-beta primer mix and a sample-barcoded 5' primer. Each TCR beta cDNA molecule received a unique molecular identifier from a template-switch 5' adaptor carrying 12 random nucleotides. At least 2.5 million CDR3-containing paired-end reads were obtained from each sample. First-strand cDNA synthesis was performed from all RNA using the Mint cDNA synthesis kit, with priming by a TRBC-specific oligonucleotide. All cDNA was treated with uracil-DNA glycosylase and then went through a first 18-cycle PCR with the universal primers M1SS and BC2_uni_R. On the study's bioinformatics: Normalization of each sample was performed by random selection of 1 million high-quality reads, each carrying a distinct molecular identifier. Instead of being binned into consensus sequences, reads with shared molecular identifiers were discarded. MiTCR, with a Q25 quality threshold and the strictest error-elimination algorithm, was used for CDR3 identification, clonotype clustering and error correction. A nonparametric unseen species model with Euler transformation was used to estimate lower-bound total TCR beta diversity. TCRdb reworked the public reads: Q25 trimming with fastp, MiXCR clone assembly, productive beta chains retained. All rows with the same CDR3 protein become a single entry with the most common DNA and genes. Here the V and J calls rest on TCRdb's processing, not on the authors' analysis. This sample lists about 600,000 distinct CDR3 sequences; 40% to 50% were detected once. Around 23% of the sample is taken by the ten largest.

A word on this clonotype: No antigen is known for it. Base-call qualities are not available, and no considerably larger clone is one nucleotide away.

The sample consisted of blood. The clonotype was recovered from a man older than 75 in good health. The chain couples TRBV9 to TRBJ2-7; 9 junctional bases match TRBD2. CDR3 protein: CASSTGTSNSEQYF. The DNA reads TGTGCCAGCAGCACCGGGACTAGCAACTCCGAGCAGTACTTC.